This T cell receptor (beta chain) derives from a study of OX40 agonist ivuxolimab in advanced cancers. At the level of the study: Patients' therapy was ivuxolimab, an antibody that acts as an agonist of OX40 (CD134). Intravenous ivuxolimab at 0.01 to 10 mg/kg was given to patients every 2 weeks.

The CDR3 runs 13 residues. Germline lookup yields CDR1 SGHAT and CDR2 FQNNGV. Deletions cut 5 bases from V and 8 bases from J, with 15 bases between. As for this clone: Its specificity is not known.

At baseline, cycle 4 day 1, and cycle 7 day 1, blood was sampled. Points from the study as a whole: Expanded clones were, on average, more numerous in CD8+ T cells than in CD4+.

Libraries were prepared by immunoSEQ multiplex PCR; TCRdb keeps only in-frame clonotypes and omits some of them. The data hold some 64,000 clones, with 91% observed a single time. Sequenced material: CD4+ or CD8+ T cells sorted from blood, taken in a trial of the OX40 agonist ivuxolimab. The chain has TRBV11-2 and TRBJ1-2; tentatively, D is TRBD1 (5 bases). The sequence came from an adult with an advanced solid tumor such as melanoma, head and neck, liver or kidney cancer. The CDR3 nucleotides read TGTGCCAGCAGCCTGACAGCCTCTAGAGGCTACACCTTC. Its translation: CASSLTASRGYTF.